These 19 T cell receptor beta chains originate from one sample sequenced in a study of post-analysis software for immune sequencing data. Study results and limitations: When patients were compared with controls, about 5 TRBV segments were more frequent, TRBV5-6, TRBV5-1 and TRBV20-1 among them.

No antigens are known for them. Presence of unique molecular identifiers characterized the TCR beta cDNA libraries. TCRdb ran MiXCR on the PCR reads and lists one entry per CDR3 protein. Here the sample spans 700,000 to 900,000 distinct CDR3 sequences, around 42% being singletons. The sample consisted of blood. These receptors were obtained from a girl aged 5 to 17 with multiple sclerosis.

With respect to this clonotype: Mismatch with germline at one junction end may stem from a read error. This chain connects TRBV29-1 to TRBJ2-1; no clear D. CDR3 size: 11 residues. CDR1 SQVTM and CDR2 ANQGSEA come from the germline V gene. CDR3 amino acids: CSVEGYNERFF. In DNA form, the CDR3 reads TGCAGCGTTGAAGGCTACAATGAGCGGTTCTTC.

This clonotype was detected a few times. The chain recombines TRBV29-1 with TRBJ1-1, with D tentatively TRBD1 (5 bases). This CDR3 has 13 amino acids. Germline values: CDR1 SQVTM, CDR2 ANQGSEA. Trimming left V 5 bases short and J 2 bases short, with 12 bases between. The CDR3 nucleotides are TGCAGCGTTACCCTGGGGGGAAACACTGAAGCTTTCTTT. Encoded protein: CSVTLGGNTEAFF.

In its sample, this clonotype was seen a few times. V usage is TRBV29-1 and J usage is TRBJ2-1; the match to TRBD2 covers 11 bases. This CDR3 has 15 amino acids. V lost 6 bases, J lost 6 bases, and 10 bases stayed unmatched. Germline V gene lookup returns CDR1 SQVTM and CDR2 ANQGSEA. The CDR3 sequence is CSVTPSSGRSNEQFF. The DNA for the CDR3 is TGCAGCGTGACCCCGTCTAGCGGGAGGAGCAATGAGCAGTTCTTC.

The J gene is TRBJ1-4, the V gene TRBV4-1; D is ambiguous. The V gene's germline CDR1 is MGHRA and CDR2 YSYEKL. Trimming took off 1 base at V and 7 bases at J, with 10 bases between the two ends. This CDR3 comprises 14 residues. The CDR3 bases are TGCGCCAGCAGCCAAGGACACCAAGGTGAAAAACTGTTTTTT. This codes for CASSQGHQGEKLFF.

This clonotype was picked up one time. The chain carries TRBV4-3 and TRBJ2-7; D is undetermined. Trimming cost V 4 bases and J 0 bases, with 13 bases left between them. Per the germline V gene, CDR1 is LGHNA and CDR2 is YSLEER. This CDR3 region has 15 residues. CDR3 bases: TGCGCCAGCAGCCCTCACGGGCCACTCTCCTACGAGCAGTACTTC. Translated, it gives CASSPHGPLSYEQYF.

The rearrangement links TRBV5-6 to TRBJ2-7, with TRBD2 identical over 9 bases. CDR1 and CDR2 from the germline V gene are SGHDT and YYEEEE. This CDR3 region has 15 residues. Trimming cost V 0 bases and J 3 bases; bases outside gene matches: 4. The CDR3 region has the DNA TGTGCCAGCAGCTTGGGACTAGCGGATATCTACGAGCAGTACTTC. This gives the protein CASSLGLADIYEQYF. The full variable domain, completed using reference TRBV5-6 and TRBJ2-7, is DAGVTQSPTHLIKTRGQQVTLRCSPKSGHDTVSWYQQALGQGPQFIFQYYEEEERQRGNFPDRFSGHQFPNYSSELNVNALLLGDSALYLCASSLGLADIYEQYFGPGTRLTVT.

V gene TRBV12-3 or TRBV12-4 combines with J gene TRBJ2-3, with 8 bases aligning to TRBD2. Unmatched junction bases numbered 13, after V lost 2 bases and J lost 6 bases. CDR3 length: 17 amino acids. Written as DNA, the CDR3 is TGTGCCAGCAGTTTAAGAGTGATAGGCGGGAGGACGGATACGCAGTATTTT. Its translation is CASSLRVIGGRTDTQYF.

The chain combines TRBV7-9 with TRBJ2-7; possibly TRBD2 for D (6 bases). The V end was cut by 1 base, the J end by 0 bases, with 13 bases between. Germline loops: CDR1 SEHNR, CDR2 FQNEAQ (reference sequence). CDR3 length: 16 amino acids. The CDR3 region has the DNA TGTGCCAGCAGCTTAGATTTCCTAGCGAGCTCCTACGAGCAGTACTTC. Translated: CASSLDFLASSYEQYF.

This clonotype occurred a few times. V and J are TRBV28 and TRBJ2-3, with D possibly matching TRBD2 (6 bases). Trimming took off 10 bases at V and 4 bases at J, with 21 bases between the two ends. Germline CDR1 reads MDHEN; CDR2 reads SYDVKM. The CDR3 sequence is 15 residues long. DNA of the CDR3: TGTGCCACCGCCAGACGGGAGATAGGGGCAGATACGCAGTATTTT. Translated, it gives CATARREIGADTQYF.

The genes are TRBV7-6 and TRBJ2-7, with 8 bases aligning to TRBD2. This CDR3 comprises 19 residues. The ends lost 1 base at V and 1 base at J; junction bases unmatched: 15. From germline, CDR1 is SGHVS and CDR2 FNYEAQ. The CDR3 region has the DNA TGTGCCAGCAGCTTAGAGGTGGCGGGGGGCGGCACCCCATCCTACGAGCAGTACTTC. Its translation is CASSLEVAGGGTPSYEQYF.

The chain has TRBV7-9 and TRBJ2-4; 8 nucleotides align to TRBD1. The DNA end lines up better with TRBJ2-7; the J call may be wrong. The germline CDR1 and CDR2 sequences are SEHNR and FQNEAQ (reference sequence). This CDR3 has 16 amino acids. The chain's CDR3 is CASSLALSGGVYEQYF. CDR3 DNA: TGTGCCAGCAGCTTAGCGCTGTCAGGGGGCGTCTACGAGCAGTACTTC.

The rearrangement uses TRBV7-9 and TRBJ2-4, with TRBD2 as a possible D gene (5 bases). The better agreement between TRBJ2-7 and the DNA end casts doubt on the J call. The CDR3 sequence is 13 residues long. Germline CDR1 SEHNR, CDR2 FQNEAQ (reference sequence). For the CDR3, the DNA is TGTGCCAGCAGACCCGCCCGGGACTACGAGCAGTACTTC. As protein: CASRPARDYEQYF.

The chain joins TRBV7-6 to TRBJ2-5, with TRBD2 matching over 12 bases. The DNA end lines up better with TRBJ2-7; the J call may be wrong. Germline CDR1 SGHVS, CDR2 FNYEAQ. The length of the CDR3 is 17 residues. Written as DNA, the CDR3 is TGTGCCAGCTCTCCTATTGGGCTAGCGGGAGGGTCCAACGAGCAGTACTTC. Amino acid sequence: CASSPIGLAGGSNEQYF.

This clonotype was found once. The V gene is TRBV27, the J gene TRBJ1-6; 7 nucleotides align to TRBD1. The germline V gene encodes CDR1 MNHEY and CDR2 SMNVEV (reference sequence). J lost 10 bases, V lost 2 bases, and 5 bases had no gene match. This CDR3 has 14 amino acids. In DNA, the CDR3 is TGTGCCAGCAGTTTAAGGGGGCAGGGATCACCCCTCCACTTT. Its protein is CASSLRGQGSPLHF.

This clonotype was found a few times. The chain carries TRBV15 and TRBJ2-1; D is possibly TRBD2 (6 bases). V lost 1 base and J lost 8, with 12 bases in between. The CDR3 is 14 amino acids. CDR1 is LNHNV, CDR2 YYDKDF, per germline (reference sequence). CDR3 bases: TGTGCCACCAGCAGAGCGGGAGTCGGGTATGAGCAGTTCTTC. Its protein is CATSRAGVGYEQFF.

This chain connects TRBV10-3 to TRBJ2-3; the D gene is possibly TRBD2 (5 bases). Germline V gene data show CDR1 as ENHRY and CDR2 as SYGVKD. V lost 8 bases to trimming and J lost 4 bases, with 13 bases between them. This CDR3 has 13 amino acids. CDR3 DNA: TGTGCCATCGCGAGAGGGCGGGCAGATACGCAGTATTTT. As protein: CAIARGRADTQYF.

CDR3 sequence reads: CASSLSTGGPGEKLFF. CDR3 bases: TGTGCCAGCAGCTTATCGACAGGGGGACCGGGGGAAAAACTGTTTTTT. The gene calls are TRBV7-2 and TRBJ1-4, with 9 bases identical to TRBD1. Germline CDR1 reads SGHTA; CDR2 reads FQGNSA. There are 16 residues in the CDR3. J gave up 8 bases and V 2 bases, and 9 bases lay outside the gene matches.

This clonotype showed up just a few times. The genes are TRBV10-3 and TRBJ2-5; D might be TRBD1 (6 bases). From germline, CDR1 is ENHRY and CDR2 SYGVKD. V lost 4 bases to trimming and J lost 3 bases, with 12 bases between them. The CDR3 has 14 residues. Here the CDR3 DNA reads TGTGCCATCAGTGGTTCCGGGGACAAAGAGACCCAGTACTTC. Its protein product is CAISGSGDKETQYF.

J is TRBJ2-1 and V is TRBV29-1, with TRBD2 identical over 10 bases. The J call is uncertain, as TRBJ2-7 better fits the DNA end. CDR1 is SQVTM and CDR2 is ANQGSEA in the germline V gene. The CDR3 loop spans 13 amino acids. In nucleotides, the CDR3 is TGCAGCGTCCGGACTAGCGGCTACAATGAGCAGTACTTC. As protein: CSVRTSGYNEQYF.